This T cell receptor (beta chain) was sequenced in a study of post-analysis software for immune sequencing data. The CDR3 totals 14 residues. Trimming removed 5 bases from V and 6 bases from J, with 16 bases in between. Per germline, CDR1 SEHNR and CDR2 FQNEAQ (reference sequence). Built from TCR beta cDNA, the libraries had unique molecular identifiers in them. TCRdb called the PCR reads again in MiXCR, with one record for every CDR3 protein. The repertoire consists of hundreds of thousands of distinct CDR3 sequences, with about 60% occurring once and the leading ten covering around 10%. General study results and limits: In patients, TRBV5-6, TRBV5-1 and TRBV20-1 belonged to five or six TRBV segments found more frequently than in controls. Controls showed significantly higher normalized Chao1 diversity than did multiple sclerosis patients.

A remark on this clonotype: The antigen is not known.

The chain carries TRBV7-9 and TRBJ1-1; a weak D match, TRBD1 (6 bases). Sequencing was done on a sample of blood. This receptor was taken from a girl under 10 years old with multiple sclerosis. CDR3 in amino acids: CASSNAGTPPEAFF. Here the CDR3 DNA reads TGTGCCAGCAGCAACGCGGGGACACCCCCTGAAGCTTTCTTT.